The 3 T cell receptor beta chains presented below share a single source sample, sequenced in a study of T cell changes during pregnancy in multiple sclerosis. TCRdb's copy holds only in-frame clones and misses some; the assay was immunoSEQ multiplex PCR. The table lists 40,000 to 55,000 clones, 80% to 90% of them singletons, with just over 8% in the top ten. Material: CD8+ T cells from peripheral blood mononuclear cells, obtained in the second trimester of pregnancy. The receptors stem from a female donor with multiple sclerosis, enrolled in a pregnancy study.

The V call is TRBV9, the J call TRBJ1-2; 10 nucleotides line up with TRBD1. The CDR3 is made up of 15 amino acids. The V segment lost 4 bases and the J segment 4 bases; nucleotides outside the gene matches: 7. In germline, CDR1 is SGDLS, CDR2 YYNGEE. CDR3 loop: CASSPGQGGVYGYTF. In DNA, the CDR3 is TGTGCCAGCAGCCCAGGACAGGGGGGAGTCTATGGCTACACCTTC.

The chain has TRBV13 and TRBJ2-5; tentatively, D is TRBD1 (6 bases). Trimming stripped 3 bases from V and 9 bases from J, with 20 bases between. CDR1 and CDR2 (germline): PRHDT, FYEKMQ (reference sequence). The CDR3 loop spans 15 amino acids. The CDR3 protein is CASSFAPSGGQPQYF. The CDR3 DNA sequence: TGTGCCAGCAGCTTTGCCCCGAGTGGGGGCCAGCCCCAGTACTTC.

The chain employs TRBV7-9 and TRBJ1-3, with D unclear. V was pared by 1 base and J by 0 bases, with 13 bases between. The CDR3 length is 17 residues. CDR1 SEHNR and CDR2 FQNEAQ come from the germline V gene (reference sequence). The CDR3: CASSLGTGGFSGNTIYF. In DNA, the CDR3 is TGTGCCAGCAGCTTAGGGACGGGAGGATTCTCTGGAAACACCATATATTTT.